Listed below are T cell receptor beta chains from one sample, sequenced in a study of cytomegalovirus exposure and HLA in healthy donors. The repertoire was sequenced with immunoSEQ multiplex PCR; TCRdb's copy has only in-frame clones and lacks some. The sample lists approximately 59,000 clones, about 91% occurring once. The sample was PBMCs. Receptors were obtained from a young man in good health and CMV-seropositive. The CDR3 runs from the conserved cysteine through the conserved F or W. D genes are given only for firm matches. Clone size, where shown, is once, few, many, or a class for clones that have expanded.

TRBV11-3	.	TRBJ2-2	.	CASSLDEGANTGELFF	TGTGCCAGCAGCTTAGATGAAGGGGCGAACACCGGGGAGCTGTTTTTT
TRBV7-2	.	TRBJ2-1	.	CASTPRVGSNNEQFF	TGTGCCAGCACCCCTCGTGTCGGGAGTAACAATGAGCAGTTCTTC
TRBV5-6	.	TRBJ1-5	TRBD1	CASSSAMLGGQPQHF	TGTGCCAGCAGCTCCGCGATGTTAGGGGGCCAGCCCCAGCATTTT
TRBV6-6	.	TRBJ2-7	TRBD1	CASSNTGDEQYF	TGTGCCAGCAGTAATACAGGGGACGAGCAGTACTTC
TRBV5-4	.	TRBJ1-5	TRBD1	CASSAGQGMNQPQHF	TGTGCCAGCAGCGCTGGACAGGGGATGAATCAGCCCCAGCATTTT
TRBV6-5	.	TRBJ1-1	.	CATNPTNTEAFF	TGTGCCACTAATCCCACCAACACTGAAGCTTTCTTT
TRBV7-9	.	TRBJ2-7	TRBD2	CASSSDYMTSGRSGEQYF	TGTGCCAGCAGCTCCGATTACATGACTAGCGGGAGATCAGGCGAGCAGTACTTC
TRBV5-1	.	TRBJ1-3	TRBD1	CASSRQGAGGNTIYF	TGCGCCAGCAGCCGACAGGGGGCTGGTGGAAACACCATATATTTT
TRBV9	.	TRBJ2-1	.	CASSVEGASYNEQFF	TGTGCCAGCAGCGTAGAAGGGGCCTCCTACAATGAGCAGTTCTTC
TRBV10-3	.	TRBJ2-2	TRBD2	CAIKGGRAAGELFF	TGTGCCATCAAGGGCGGGAGGGCCGCCGGGGAGCTGTTTTTT
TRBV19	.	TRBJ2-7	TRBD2	CASSPETSGSGEQYF	TGTGCCAGTAGTCCAGAGACTAGCGGGAGCGGCGAGCAGTACTTC
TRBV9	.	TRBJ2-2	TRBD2	CASRALAGGDTGELFF	TGTGCCAGCAGGGCCCTAGCGGGAGGGGACACCGGGGAGCTGTTTTTT
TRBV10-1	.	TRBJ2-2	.	CASSESGVTGELFF	TGCGCCAGCAGTGAGTCCGGGGTAACCGGGGAGCTGTTTTTT
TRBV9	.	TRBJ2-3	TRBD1	CASSVRTGGVGDTQYF	TGTGCCAGCAGCGTTCGGACAGGGGGCGTGGGTGATACGCAGTATTTT
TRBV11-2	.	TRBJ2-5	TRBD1	CASSTFPTGVEETQYF	TGTGCCAGCAGCACCTTCCCTACAGGGGTCGAAGAGACCCAGTACTTC
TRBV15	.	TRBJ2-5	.	CATSETTGGQETQYF	TGTGCCACCAGCGAAACGACAGGAGGCCAAGAGACCCAGTACTTC
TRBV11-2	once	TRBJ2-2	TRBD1	CASRVTGGSGTGELFF	TGTGCCAGCAGGGTGACAGGGGGCTCTGGCACCGGGGAGCTGTTTTTT
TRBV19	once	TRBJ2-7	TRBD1	CASSSPGTVQGVQYF	TGTGCCAGTAGTTCGCCCGGGACAGTGCAAGGTGTGCAGTACTTC
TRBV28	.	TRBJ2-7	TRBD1	CASSNTGGAWQYF	TGTGCCAGCAGTAACACAGGGGGCGCGTGGCAGTACTTC
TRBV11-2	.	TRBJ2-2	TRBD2	CASSLALTSVGELFF	TGTGCCAGCAGCTTAGCCCTAACTAGCGTCGGGGAGCTGTTTTTT
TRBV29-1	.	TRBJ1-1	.	CSGTGFMNTEAFF	TGCAGCGGTACAGGGTTCATGAACACTGAAGCTTTCTTT
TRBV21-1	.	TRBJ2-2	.	CASSKVGTSGRADTGELFF	TGTGCCAGCAGCAAGGTGGGGACTAGCGGGAGGGCCGACACCGGGGAGCTGTTTTTT
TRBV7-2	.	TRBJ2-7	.	CASSGPKQGRSPYEQYF	TGTGCCAGCAGCGGCCCAAAACAGGGAAGAAGTCCCTACGAGCAGTACTTC
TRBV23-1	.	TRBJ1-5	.	CAEPVGTGNQPQHF	TGCGCGGAACCGGTCGGGACTGGCAATCAGCCCCAGCATTTT
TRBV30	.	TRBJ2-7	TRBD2	CAWTSGSSYEQYF	TGTGCCTGGACTAGCGGGAGCTCCTACGAGCAGTACTTC
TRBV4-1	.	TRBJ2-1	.	CASSQAPRNEQFF	TGCGCCAGCAGCCAAGCCCCTAGGAATGAGCAGTTCTTC
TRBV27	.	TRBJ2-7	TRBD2	CASSSGLAGAFSYEQYF	TGTGCCAGCAGTTCCGGACTAGCGGGAGCCTTTTCCTACGAGCAGTACTTC
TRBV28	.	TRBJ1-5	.	CASSSGVQPQHF	TGTGCCAGCAGTTCAGGGGTCCAGCCCCAGCATTTT
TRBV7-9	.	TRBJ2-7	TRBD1	CASSQRDSYEQYF	TGTGCCAGCAGCCAGAGGGACAGCTACGAGCAGTACTTC
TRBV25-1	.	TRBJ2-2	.	CASNQGKNTGELFF	TGTGCCAGCAACCAGGGAAAGAACACCGGGGAGCTGTTTTTT
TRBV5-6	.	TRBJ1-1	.	CASSLAQPNEAFF	TGTGCCAGCAGCTTGGCACAGCCGAATGAAGCTTTCTTT
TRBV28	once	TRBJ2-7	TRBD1	CASITRDRGVEQYF	TGTGCCAGCATTACTAGGGACAGGGGCGTCGAGCAGTACTTC
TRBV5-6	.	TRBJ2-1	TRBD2	CASSTPQAGGEQFF	TGTGCCAGCAGCACGCCACAGGCGGGGGGTGAGCAGTTCTTC
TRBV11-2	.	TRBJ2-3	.	CASSRGTLGGTDTQYF	TGTGCCAGCAGCCGAGGCACTCTAGGGGGCACAGATACGCAGTATTTT
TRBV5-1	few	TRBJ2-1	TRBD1	CASSITGTGSDEQFF	TGCGCCAGCAGCATAACCGGGACAGGGTCCGATGAGCAGTTCTTC
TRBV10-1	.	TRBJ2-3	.	CASSESPGHGYTDTQYF	TGCGCCAGCAGTGAGTCTCCGGGACACGGATACACAGATACGCAGTATTTT
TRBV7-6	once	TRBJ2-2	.	CASSSMGQVELFF	TGTGCCAGCAGCTCCATGGGTCAGGTGGAGCTGTTTTTT
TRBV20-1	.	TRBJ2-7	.	CSAWPEGEQYF	TGCAGTGCTTGGCCAGAGGGCGAGCAGTACTTC
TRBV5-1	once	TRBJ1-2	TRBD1	CASSLGDSYYGYTF	TGCGCCAGCAGCTTGGGGGACAGTTACTATGGCTACACCTTC